The rows below give T cell receptor beta chains drawn from one sample of a study of T-cell reconstitution after alpha-beta-depleted transplantation in children. TCRdb called the PCR reads again in MiXCR, with one record for every CDR3 protein. Of a few hundred thousand distinct CDR3 sequences listed, approximately 30% are singletons. Sequenced here: PBMCs, sampled before TCRalphabeta/CD19-depleted stem cell transplant. The receptors derive from a boy under three years old with Wiskott-Aldrich syndrome, due to receive a stem cell transplant. Both conserved end residues are part of each CDR3. D genes are given only for firm matches. Some rows mark clone size as missing; the rest say once, few, many or name a class of expanded clone.

v_call	clone_size	j_call	d_call	cdr3_aa	cdr3_nt
TRBV5-1	few	TRBJ1-1	.	CASSSLGARNTEAFF	TGCGCCAGCAGCTCCTTGGGGGCAAGGAACACTGAAGCTTTCTTT
TRBV20-1	few	TRBJ2-7	.	CSARDRGRNPYEQYF	TGCAGTGCTAGAGATAGGGGGAGGAACCCCTACGAGCAGTACTTC
TRBV7-9	.	TRBJ1-4	TRBD1	CASSTGQGVRANEKLFF	TGTGCCAGCAGCACCGGACAGGGGGTCCGGGCTAATGAAAAACTGTTTTTT
TRBV4-1	few	TRBJ2-1	TRBD2	CASSQGTSGRLDEQFF	TGCGCCAGCAGCCAGGGGACTAGCGGGAGATTGGATGAGCAGTTCTTC
TRBV3-1	few	TRBJ1-1	TRBD1	CASSPARTGSMNTEAFF	TGTGCCAGCAGCCCAGCGAGGACAGGGAGCATGAACACTGAAGCTTTCTTT
TRBV30	few	TRBJ2-3	.	CAWETGPYTQYF	TGTGCCTGGGAAACTGGACCCTATACGCAGTATTTT
TRBV5-1	.	TRBJ2-3	TRBD1	CASSVGTENQPQYF	TGCGCCAGCAGCGTCGGGACAGAGAATCAGCCCCAGTATTTT
TRBV20-1	.	TRBJ2-3	.	CSARDDRRVNTDTQYF	TGCAGTGCTAGAGATGATAGGCGAGTTAATACTGATACGCAGTATTTT
TRBV11-2	.	TRBJ1-3	TRBD1	CASSLRGTGDYSGNTIYF	TGTGCCAGCAGCTTACGGGGGACAGGGGACTACTCTGGAAACACCATATATTTT
TRBV20-1	few	TRBJ2-4	.	CSAYISSKNIQYF	TGCAGTGCTTACATATCGTCCAAAAACATTCAGTACTTC
TRBV28	.	TRBJ2-5	.	CASSPGDIETQYF	TGTGCCAGCAGTCCGGGGGACATAGAGACCCAGTACTTC
TRBV18	.	TRBJ2-7	.	CASSPLWTVRGEQYF	TGTGCCAGCTCACCTCTCTGGACAGTCAGGGGCGAGCAGTACTTC
TRBV15	.	TRBJ2-1	.	CATSRGVGFEQFF	TGTGCCACCAGCAGAGGGGTGGGGTTTGAGCAGTTCTTC
TRBV20-1	few	TRBJ2-2	TRBD2	CSATGTSGRNTGELFF	TGCAGTGCAACTGGGACTAGCGGCCGGAACACCGGGGAGCTGTTTTTT
TRBV12-3/TRBV12-4	few	TRBJ2-1	.	CASSLPNQQFF	TGTGCCAGCAGTTTACCCAATCAGCAGTTCTTC
TRBV6-5	.	TRBJ2-5	.	CASSYVRGAFQETQYF	TGTGCCAGCAGTTACGTTCGGGGGGCGTTTCAAGAGACCCAGTACTTC
TRBV20-1	few	TRBJ2-3	.	CSARDLLVPTDTQYF	TGCAGTGCTAGAGATCTTCTAGTGCCCACAGATACGCAGTATTTT
TRBV5-1	.	TRBJ2-2	.	CASSLDPGTGAGELFF	TGCGCCAGCAGCTTGGATCCAGGGACCGGGGCCGGGGAGCTGTTTTTT
TRBV11-3	.	TRBJ2-1	.	CASKQGSSYNEQFF	TGTGCCAGCAAGCAGGGTAGCTCCTACAATGAGCAGTTCTTC
TRBV7-8	.	TRBJ2-1	TRBD2	CASSAVRTRPFEQFF	TGTGCCAGCAGCGCCGTCAGGACTAGGCCATTTGAGCAGTTCTTC
TRBV5-1	.	TRBJ2-3	TRBD1	CASSPTGKRSSTDTQYF	TGCGCCAGCAGCCCGACAGGGAAGCGCTCTAGCACAGATACGCAGTATTTT
TRBV30	.	TRBJ2-3	.	CAWNPGTDTQYF	TGTGCCTGGAATCCGGGGACCGATACGCAGTATTTT
TRBV4-2	few	TRBJ2-7	TRBD2	CASSQVASGIGGEQYF	TGTGCCAGCAGCCAAGTTGCTAGCGGGATTGGCGGCGAGCAGTACTTC
TRBV5-1	few	TRBJ1-1	.	CASQPQDGTEAFF	TGCGCCAGCCAACCACAGGACGGCACTGAAGCTTTCTTT
TRBV5-1	many	TRBJ1-6	TRBD1	CASSLGQGNSPLHF	TGCGCCAGCAGCTTGGGACAGGGGAATTCACCCCTCCACTTT
TRBV5-1	few	TRBJ2-7	TRBD2	CASSSGTSSSYEQYF	TGCGCCAGCAGCTCCGGGACTAGCTCCTCCTACGAGCAGTACTTC
TRBV29-1	.	TRBJ2-3	.	CSVEPSGTDTQYF	TGCAGCGTTGAGCCTAGCGGCACAGATACGCAGTATTTT
TRBV30	few	TRBJ2-5	.	CAWGRAQETQYF	TGTGCCTGGGGCAGGGCACAAGAGACCCAGTACTTC
TRBV20-1	.	TRBJ2-3	TRBD2	CSARLLAGVRDTQYF	TGCAGTGCTAGACTACTAGCGGGAGTTCGAGATACGCAGTATTTT
TRBV28	.	TRBJ1-1	.	CASRTPRAGGTEAFF	TGTGCCAGCAGAACTCCCAGAGCGGGGGGTACTGAAGCTTTCTTT
TRBV20-1	few	TRBJ2-7	.	CSAEESYEQYF	TGCAGTGCTGAAGAGTCCTACGAGCAGTACTTC
TRBV5-5	few	TRBJ2-2	.	CASSGMVTGELFF	TGTGCCAGCAGCGGGATGGTGACCGGGGAGCTGTTTTTT
TRBV5-1	.	TRBJ2-7	TRBD1	CASSFGTGDVEQYF	TGCGCCAGCAGCTTCGGGACAGGGGATGTCGAGCAGTACTTC
TRBV5-1	.	TRBJ2-1	.	CASSRGLASPTYNEQFF	TGCGCCAGCAGCCGGGGGCTAGCGTCTCCTACCTACAATGAGCAGTTCTTC
TRBV12-3/TRBV12-4	.	TRBJ2-1	.	CASNRNVGGVGNEQFF	TGTGCCAGCAATAGAAATGTCGGAGGGGTGGGTAATGAGCAGTTCTTC
TRBV20-1	.	TRBJ1-5	TRBD1	CSAGQGERALLDSNQPQHF	TGCAGTGCAGGACAGGGCGAGAGAGCCCTACTCGATAGCAATCAGCCCCAGCATTTT
TRBV5-1	few	TRBJ2-1	TRBD2	CASSLGSGNEQFF	TGCGCCAGCAGCTTGGGTAGCGGGAATGAGCAGTTCTTC
TRBV5-1	few	TRBJ2-5	TRBD1	CASSFGGTGQETQYF	TGCGCCAGCAGCTTTGGAGGGACAGGGCAAGAGACCCAGTACTTC
TRBV18	few	TRBJ1-1	.	CASSPLRVTNTEAFF	TGTGCCAGCTCACCACTCAGGGTGACAAACACTGAAGCTTTCTTT
TRBV7-9	many	TRBJ2-1	TRBD2	CASSSGLAGVSHEQFF	TGTGCCAGCAGCTCCGGCCTAGCGGGAGTTTCCCATGAGCAGTTCTTC
TRBV5-5	few	TRBJ1-2	.	CASSISTASSYGYTF	TGTGCCAGCAGCATCTCGACAGCCAGCAGCTATGGCTACACCTTC
TRBV15	few	TRBJ1-6	.	CATSRKSDSPLHF	TGTGCCACCAGCAGAAAGTCCGATTCACCCCTCCACTTT
TRBV5-1	.	TRBJ2-3	.	CASSLDSRTDTQYF	TGCGCCAGCAGCTTGGACAGTCGCACAGATACGCAGTATTTT
TRBV20-1	.	TRBJ2-1	.	CSAREAGSNNEQFF	TGCAGTGCTAGAGAGGCCGGGAGCAACAATGAGCAGTTCTTC
TRBV28	few	TRBJ2-7	TRBD2	CASSPGLAGAHEQYF	TGTGCCAGCAGTCCCGGACTAGCGGGAGCCCACGAGCAGTACTTC
TRBV28	.	TRBJ2-3	.	CASSFYHGTPPTDTQYF	TGTGCCAGCAGCTTTTACCATGGGACTCCCCCCACAGATACGCAGTATTTT
TRBV5-1	few	TRBJ2-7	.	CASSLAGGNVYEQYF	TGCGCCAGCAGCTTGGCCGGCGGGAACGTCTACGAGCAGTACTTC
TRBV4-1	.	TRBJ2-5	.	CASSPTEVETQYF	TGCGCCAGCAGCCCTACGGAGGTGGAGACCCAGTACTTC
TRBV14	.	TRBJ1-5	.	CASSQDDSQPQHF	TGTGCCAGCAGCCAGGACGACTCTCAGCCCCAGCATTTT
TRBV5-6	.	TRBJ2-7	.	CASSFFKGWGEQYF	TGTGCCAGCAGCTTTTTCAAGGGGTGGGGCGAGCAGTACTTC
TRBV5-1	few	TRBJ2-1	.	CASSRGLPTRVNEQFF	TGCGCCAGCAGCCGGGGCCTACCCACTAGGGTGAATGAGCAGTTCTTC